The present T cell receptor (beta chain) was sequenced within a study of OX40 agonist ivuxolimab in advanced cancers. In the study overall: Recorded diagnoses for dose-escalation patients were hepatocellular carcinoma, melanoma, renal cell or head and neck cancer. Overall study results and limits: Normalized T-cell clonal expansion was also low in some nonresponders.

This clone was seen more than once but under ten times. Its antigen remains unidentified. The germline V and J ends were trimmed by 0 bases and 7 bases, with 13 bases remaining between them. Germline V CDR1 and CDR2: MRHNA, SNTAGT. The CDR3 loop spans 15 amino acids. Repertoires were generated with immunoSEQ multiplex PCR, while TCRdb's copy carries only in-frame clones and drops some. The data contain 55,000 to 80,000 clones, nearly 90% of them seen just once; the ten biggest clones take up 12%. Patients were excluded for autoimmune disease history or systemic immunosuppression. This TCR was sampled from an adult with an advanced solid tumor such as melanoma, head and neck, liver or kidney cancer. This specimen consisted of CD4+ or CD8+ T cells sorted from blood, obtained in a trial of the OX40 agonist ivuxolimab. This chain uses TRBV6-4 with TRBJ2-1; D might be TRBD1 (6 bases). The CDR3 loop is CASSDSSQGLNEQFF. CDR3 nucleotide sequence: TGTGCCAGCAGTGACTCCTCACAGGGATTAAATGAGCAGTTCTTC.